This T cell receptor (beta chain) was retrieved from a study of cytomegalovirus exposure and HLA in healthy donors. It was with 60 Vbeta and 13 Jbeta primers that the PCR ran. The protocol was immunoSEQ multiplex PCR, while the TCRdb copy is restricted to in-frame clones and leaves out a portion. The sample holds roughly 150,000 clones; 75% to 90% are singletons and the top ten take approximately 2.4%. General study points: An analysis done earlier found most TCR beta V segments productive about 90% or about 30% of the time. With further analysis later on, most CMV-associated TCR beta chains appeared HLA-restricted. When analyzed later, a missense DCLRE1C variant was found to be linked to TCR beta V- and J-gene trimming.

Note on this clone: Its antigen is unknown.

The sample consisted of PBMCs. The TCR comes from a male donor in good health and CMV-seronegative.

CDR3 loop: CAISARGLAGEDEQFF. Here the CDR3 DNA reads TGTGCCATCAGTGCCCGCGGACTAGCGGGGGAGGATGAGCAGTTCTTC. This chain links TRBV10-3 with TRBJ2-1, with 13 bases matching TRBD2. The CDR3 extends over 16 amino acids. The germline V gene has CDR1 ENHRY and CDR2 SYGVKD. V lost 4 bases, J lost 8 bases, and 8 bases stayed unmatched.